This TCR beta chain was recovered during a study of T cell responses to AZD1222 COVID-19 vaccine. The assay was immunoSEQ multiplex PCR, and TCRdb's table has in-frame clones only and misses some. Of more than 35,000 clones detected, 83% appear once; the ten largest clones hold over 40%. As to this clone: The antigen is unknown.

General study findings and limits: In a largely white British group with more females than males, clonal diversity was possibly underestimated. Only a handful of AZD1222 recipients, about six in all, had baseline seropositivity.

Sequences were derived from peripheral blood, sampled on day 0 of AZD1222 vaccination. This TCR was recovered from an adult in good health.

For the CDR3, the DNA is TGTGCCAGCAGTTACGGGACTAGCAGAGAGACCCAGTACTTC. Its protein is CASSYGTSRETQYF. The J gene is TRBJ2-5, the V gene TRBV6-5; TRBD2 matches at 9 bases. This CDR3 region has 14 residues. V lost 2 bases to trimming and J lost 4 bases; unmatched junction nucleotides: 2. Per the germline V gene, CDR1 is MNHEY and CDR2 is SVGAGI.